These 18 T cell receptor beta chains share one sample of origin, sequenced in a study of T cells in Graves' hyperthyroidism and ophthalmopathy. Authors of the study amplified TCR beta CDR3 regions from RNA transcripts. A first-round RT-PCR of the TCR CDR3 used the HTBI primer set. Using its own MiXCR run on the multiplex PCR reads, TCRdb lists one record per CDR3 protein. The sample holds roughly 180,000 distinct CDR3 sequences; about 9.4% are singletons and the top ten take approximately 20%. The sample was blood. The receptors were gathered from a woman under 30 with Graves' hyperthyroidism that later progressed to Graves' ophthalmopathy.

The table lists this clonotype with many counts. The genes are TRBV7-9 and TRBJ1-3; D remains ambiguous. The CDR3 loop spans 15 amino acids. V dropped 4 bases and J dropped 0 bases, with 10 bases sitting between them. Germline V gene data show CDR1 as SEHNR and CDR2 as FQNEAQ (reference sequence). CDR3: CASSSRHLSGNTIYF. In DNA form, the CDR3 reads TGTGCCAGCAGCTCCAGACACCTCTCTGGAAACACCATATATTTT.

This sequence joins TRBV5-6 and TRBJ1-2; D perhaps matches TRBD1 (5 bases). V was pared by 4 bases and J by 4 bases, with 17 bases between. CDR3 length: 15 residues. CDR1 and CDR2 (germline): SGHDT, YYEEEE. CDR3 nucleotide sequence: TGTGCCAGCAGCGTCACCAGGGTGGGGTCCTATGGCTACACCTTC. Residues: CASSVTRVGSYGYTF.

This clonotype was recorded many times. This chain links TRBV20-1 with TRBJ2-1; D is tentatively TRBD1 or TRBD2 (5 bases each). The CDR3 contains 17 residues. Germline V gene data show CDR1 as DFQATT and CDR2 as SNEGSKA (reference sequence). V lost 5 bases and J 0 bases, leaving 20 bases between the germline ends. The CDR3 bases are TGCAGTGCTTACCCCTCGGGGCCAATCAGCTCCTACAATGAGCAGTTCTTC. Protein: CSAYPSGPISSYNEQFF.

The table lists this clonotype with many counts. The J gene is TRBJ2-7, the V gene TRBV24-1; D not certain. The V and J ends lost 1 base and 4 bases respectively, with 4 bases between them. CDR3 length equals 12 residues. Germline assignment: CDR1 KGHDR and CDR2 SFDVKD. DNA for the CDR3: TGTGCCACCAGTGATTTTGGGTACGAGCAGTACTTC. It encodes CATSDFGYEQYF.

The chain joins TRBV5-4 to TRBJ2-7; D uncertain. Trimming cost V 3 bases and J 0 bases, with 13 bases left between them. The CDR3 sequence is 15 residues long. Germline lookup yields CDR1 SGHNT and CDR2 YYREEE (reference sequence). CDR3 sequence: CASSSGGTDSYEQYF. CDR3 bases: TGTGCCAGCAGCTCTGGCGGCACGGACTCCTACGAGCAGTACTTC.

The sample holds many counts of this clonotype. The V and J genes are TRBV7-8 and TRBJ2-1; 12 positions match TRBD2. Germline V gives CDR1 SGHVS, CDR2 FQNEAQ. CDR3 length: 16 amino acids. V dropped 3 bases and J dropped 4; count of bases not matched to a gene: 4. CDR3 sequence reads: CASSFSGTSGYNEQFF. The CDR3, as DNA: TGTGCCAGCAGCTTTTCCGGGACTAGCGGGTACAATGAGCAGTTCTTC.

This clonotype occurred many times. The chain recombines TRBV11-2 with TRBJ2-3; D uncertain. Germline CDR1 and CDR2: SGHAT and FQNNGV. The CDR3 extends over 16 amino acids. Trimming took 5 bases from V and 1 from J, leaving 16 bases between them. DNA for the CDR3: TGTGCCAGCAGCAAACAGCCTCACCTAGGCACAGATACGCAGTATTTT. Its translation is CASSKQPHLGTDTQYF.

This clonotype occurred many times. The CDR3 loop is CASSQRGQGLYGYTF. The DNA of the CDR3 is TGTGCCAGCAGCCAAAGGGGACAGGGTCTCTATGGCTACACCTTC. The rearrangement joins TRBV6-1 to TRBJ1-2; 9 bases line up with TRBD1. The CDR3 is made up of 15 amino acids. V lost 6 bases to trimming and J lost 4 bases; unmatched junction nucleotides: 9. Germline V gene data show CDR1 as MNHNS and CDR2 as SASEGT.

Of note for this clonotype: Sequence at one end of the junction differs from germline and may be a read error. The chain couples TRBV9 to TRBJ2-3, with TRBD1 matching over 7 bases. Germline CDR1 reads SGDLS; CDR2 reads YYNGEE. The CDR3 runs to 17 residues. The CDR3 spells CASSANRQGQITDAQYF. The CDR3 nucleotides read TGTGCCAGCAGCGCGAATCGTCAGGGACAGATAACAGATGCGCAGTATTTT.

This clonotype has at least ten counts. V and J are TRBV30 and TRBJ1-5; possible D gene TRBD1, 5 bases. The length of the CDR3 is 14 residues. CDR1 GTSNPN and CDR2 SVGIG come from the germline V gene (reference sequence). V was shortened by 1 base and J by 0 bases, with 7 bases between the two germline ends. This CDR3 is CAWSAGNSNQPQHF. CDR3 DNA: TGTGCCTGGAGTGCAGGGAATAGCAATCAGCCCCAGCATTTT.

This clonotype occurred many times. The V call is TRBV28, the J call TRBJ2-3; no firm D call. From germline, CDR1 is MDHEN and CDR2 SYDVKM. This CDR3 contains 16 residues. V was cut by 4 bases and J by 2 bases, with 16 bases left in between. CDR3 sequence reads: CASSSIDRITTDTQYF. In nucleotides, the CDR3 is TGTGCCAGCAGTTCAATAGACCGAATAACCACAGATACGCAGTATTTT.

This clonotype was seen at least ten times. The V gene is TRBV25-1, the J gene TRBJ1-4, with D tentatively TRBD1 (5 bases). The length of the CDR3 is 14 residues. V was pared by 2 bases and J by 6 bases, with 10 bases between. Germline loops: CDR1 MGHDK, CDR2 SYGVNS. CDR3 protein: CASSEDRTHEKLFF. CDR3 nucleotide sequence: TGTGCCAGCAGTGAAGACAGAACCCATGAAAAACTGTTTTTT.

This clonotype has at least ten counts. The gene calls are TRBV10-3 and TRBJ1-1; weak D call: TRBD1 (6 bases). The V gene lost 7 bases and the J gene lost 1 base, with 16 bases spanning the gap. In germline, CDR1 is ENHRY, CDR2 SYGVKD. This CDR3 has 15 residues. CDR3 loop: CAIISKPDRNTEAFF. As DNA, the CDR3 is TGTGCCATCATTTCAAAACCGGACAGGAACACTGAAGCTTTCTTT.

In its sample, this clonotype was seen a few times. The chain is built from TRBV20-1 and TRBJ1-2, with D possibly matching TRBD1 (5 bases). From germline, CDR1 is DFQATT and CDR2 SNEGSKA (reference sequence). The CDR3 contains 15 residues. Trimming took off 0 bases at V and 0 bases at J, with 11 bases between the two ends. The CDR3 region is CSARDLRDSNYGYTF. The CDR3 region has the DNA TGCAGTGCTAGAGATCTGAGGGACTCTAACTATGGCTACACCTTC.

The chain uses TRBV19 and TRBJ2-3; TRBD2 might be the D (5 bases). Germline CDR1 and CDR2: LNHDA and SQIVND (reference sequence). The CDR3 contains 13 residues. V dropped 5 bases and J dropped 6 bases, with 12 bases sitting between them. CDR3 in amino acids: CASSHPGWDTQYF. The CDR3 DNA follows: TGTGCCAGTAGTCACCCGGGATGGGATACGCAGTATTTT.

This clonotype was seen more than once but under ten times. The chain links TRBV3-1 to TRBJ1-2; TRBD1 is a possible D gene (6 bases). This CDR3 is built from 15 residues. CDR1 is LGHDT and CDR2 is YNNKEL in the germline V gene (reference sequence). Trimming left V 2 bases short and J 4 bases short, with 14 bases between. The CDR3 coding sequence is TGTGCCAGCAGCCAATCGGTAGGGGGATTCTATGGCTACACCTTC. Translating gives CASSQSVGGFYGYTF.

This clonotype has at least ten counts. The chain joins TRBV7-2 to TRBJ1-4; D unclear. V was shortened by 6 bases and J by 0 bases, with 11 bases between the two germline ends. CDR3 size: 15 residues. Germline V gene sequence: CDR1 SGHTA, CDR2 FQGNSA. In DNA, the CDR3 is TGTGCCAGCAGGGTTACGCCCACAACTAATGAAAAACTGTTTTTT. Its protein product is CASRVTPTTNEKLFF.

In this sample, this clonotype turned up a few times. The chain is built from TRBV13 and TRBJ2-6; 8 bases match TRBD2. The CDR3 extends over 19 amino acids. Per germline, CDR1 PRHDT and CDR2 FYEKMQ (reference sequence). V dropped 4 bases and J dropped 3; count of bases not matched to a gene: 14. The DNA for the CDR3 is TGTGCCAGCAGCTCCCCCCCAGCGGGAGAAATCGGTGGGGCCAACGTCCTGACTTTC. The encoded protein is CASSSPPAGEIGGANVLTF.